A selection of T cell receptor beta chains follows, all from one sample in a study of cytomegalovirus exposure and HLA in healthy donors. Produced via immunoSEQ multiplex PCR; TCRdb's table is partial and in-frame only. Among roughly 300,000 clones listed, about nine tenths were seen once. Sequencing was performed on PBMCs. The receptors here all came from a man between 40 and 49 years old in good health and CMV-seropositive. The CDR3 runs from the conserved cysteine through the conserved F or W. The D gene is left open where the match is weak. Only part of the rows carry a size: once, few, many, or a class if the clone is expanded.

CDR3aa: CASSGTGNQPQHF; CDR3nt: TGTGCCAGCTCAGGGACAGGGAATCAGCCCCAGCATTTT; v_gene: TRBV18; j_gene: TRBJ1-5; d_gene: TRBD1; abundance: .
CDR3aa: CSSRPQMRSSGRSREQFF; CDR3nt: TGTTCCAGCAGACCGCAGATGAGGTCTAGCGGGAGGAGTCGCGAGCAGTTCTTC; v_gene: TRBV7-9; j_gene: TRBJ2-1; d_gene: TRBD2; abundance: once
CDR3aa: CASSKGRDRGPKSRNTIYF; CDR3nt: TGTGCCAGCAGCAAAGGAAGGGACAGGGGGCCCAAAAGTAGAAACACCATATATTTT; v_gene: TRBV21-1; j_gene: TRBJ1-3; d_gene: .; abundance: .
CDR3aa: CASLQGVMVGTEAFF; CDR3nt: TGTGCCAGCCTTCAAGGGGTGATGGTGGGGACTGAAGCTTTCTTT; v_gene: TRBV11-2; j_gene: TRBJ1-1; d_gene: .; abundance: .
CDR3aa: CASSLGDRGSDGYTF; CDR3nt: TGCGCCAGCAGCTTGGGGGACAGGGGGTCGGATGGCTACACCTTC; v_gene: TRBV5-1; j_gene: TRBJ1-2; d_gene: TRBD1; abundance: .
CDR3aa: CASSLRVSETTYEQYF; CDR3nt: TGTGCCAGCAGTTTACGTGTTAGCGAGACAACCTACGAGCAGTACTTC; v_gene: TRBV27; j_gene: TRBJ2-7; d_gene: .; abundance: .
CDR3aa: CASSHWTGANVLTF; CDR3nt: TGTGCCAGCAGCCACTGGACAGGGGCCAACGTCCTGACTTTC; v_gene: TRBV14; j_gene: TRBJ2-6; d_gene: .; abundance: .
CDR3aa: CASSSAGDGANVLTF; CDR3nt: TGTGCCAGCAGTTCGGCGGGGGATGGGGCCAACGTCCTGACTTTC; v_gene: TRBV28; j_gene: TRBJ2-6; d_gene: TRBD2; abundance: once
CDR3aa: CASRPTVNYGYTF; CDR3nt: TGTGCCAGCAGACCGACAGTTAACTATGGCTACACCTTC; v_gene: TRBV28; j_gene: TRBJ1-2; d_gene: .; abundance: once
CDR3aa: CATSRGTGYQPQHF; CDR3nt: TGTGCCACCAGCAGGGGGACAGGGTATCAGCCCCAGCATTTT; v_gene: TRBV15; j_gene: TRBJ1-5; d_gene: TRBD1; abundance: .
CDR3aa: CASSLGQMNTEAFF; CDR3nt: TGTGCCAGCAGCTTGGGACAGATGAACACTGAAGCTTTCTTT; v_gene: TRBV5-6; j_gene: TRBJ1-1; d_gene: .; abundance: .
CDR3aa: CASRSQGYEQYF; CDR3nt: TGTGCCAGCCGAAGTCAGGGGTACGAGCAGTACTTC; v_gene: TRBV2; j_gene: TRBJ2-7; d_gene: .; abundance: .
CDR3aa: CASSFPAVDYGYTF; CDR3nt: TGTGCCAGCAGCTTTCCCGCAGTCGACTATGGCTACACCTTC; v_gene: TRBV5-4; j_gene: TRBJ1-2; d_gene: .; abundance: .
CDR3aa: CASSPGQGALYGYTF; CDR3nt: TGTGCCAGCTCACCTGGACAGGGGGCCCTCTATGGCTACACCTTC; v_gene: TRBV18; j_gene: TRBJ1-2; d_gene: TRBD1; abundance: .
CDR3aa: CASSLAPEVNNEQFF; CDR3nt: TGCGCCAGCAGCTTGGCTCCGGAGGTCAACAATGAGCAGTTCTTC; v_gene: TRBV5-1; j_gene: TRBJ2-1; d_gene: .; abundance: .
CDR3aa: CASSLDGTGYGYTF; CDR3nt: TGCGCCAGCAGCTTGGATGGGACAGGCTATGGCTACACCTTC; v_gene: TRBV5-1; j_gene: TRBJ1-2; d_gene: TRBD1; abundance: .
CDR3aa: CASSFGLFANTGELFF; CDR3nt: TGTGCCAGCAGCTTTGGCCTGTTCGCGAACACCGGGGAGCTGTTTTTT; v_gene: TRBV13; j_gene: TRBJ2-2; d_gene: .; abundance: .
CDR3aa: CASSLATSGVGWNEQFF; CDR3nt: TGTGCCAGCAGCTTGGCTACTAGCGGGGTCGGATGGAATGAGCAGTTCTTC; v_gene: TRBV5-8; j_gene: TRBJ2-1; d_gene: TRBD2; abundance: once
CDR3aa: CASSLPPGGKGAYEAFF; CDR3nt: TGCGCCAGCAGCTTGCCCCCAGGGGGCAAAGGGGCCTATGAAGCTTTCTTT; v_gene: TRBV5-1; j_gene: TRBJ1-1; d_gene: TRBD1; abundance: .
CDR3aa: CASSAGQYQETQYF; CDR3nt: TGCGCCAGCAGTGCGGGACAGTACCAAGAGACCCAGTACTTC; v_gene: TRBV5-1; j_gene: TRBJ2-5; d_gene: .; abundance: .
CDR3aa: CASSSGLAAYNEQFF; CDR3nt: TGTGCCAGCAGTTCGGGACTAGCGGCCTACAATGAGCAGTTCTTC; v_gene: TRBV27; j_gene: TRBJ2-1; d_gene: TRBD2; abundance: .
CDR3aa: CASSLAAGTGGINEQFF; CDR3nt: TGTGCCAGCAGCTTGGCGGCCGGGACAGGGGGCATCAATGAGCAGTTCTTC; v_gene: TRBV5-6; j_gene: TRBJ2-1; d_gene: TRBD1; abundance: .